These 5 T cell receptor beta chains were all obtained from the same sample, sequenced in a study of beta chain features in type 1 diabetes. Sequencing targeted expressed TCRB transcripts, as all isolated RNA had been reverse transcribed. Generated by immunoSEQ multiplex PCR, the TCRdb table keeps only in-frame clones and is missing some. The profile covers about 290,000 clones, with around 7.8% appearing a single time and roughly 0.94% taken by the ten largest. The specimen sequenced was central memory CD4+ T cells from blood. Every receptor here comes from a woman aged 18-29 years in good health.

The chain joins TRBV4-3 to TRBJ1-5; the D gene is possibly TRBD1 (5 bases). CDR1 LGHNA and CDR2 YSLEER come from the germline V gene. This CDR3 has 18 residues. V lost 0 bases, J lost 1 base, and 16 bases lay in between. CDR3 in amino acids: CASSQDPPQGGSNQPQHF. The CDR3 DNA is TGCGCCAGCAGCCAAGATCCCCCGCAGGGAGGAAGCAATCAGCCCCAGCATTTT.

This clone has only one observation. The gene calls are TRBV2 and TRBJ1-2; TRBD1 might be the D (5 bases). This CDR3 is 13 amino acids long. Trimming took off 8 bases at V and 2 bases at J, with 12 bases between the two ends. CDR1 is SNHLY, CDR2 FYNNEI, per germline. CDR3 bases: TGTGCCAGCCGATTGACAGAGAACTATGGCTACACCTTC. Its translation: CASRLTENYGYTF.

This clone showed up just a few times. This same CDR3 is encoded by further DNA sequences in the sample. J is TRBJ1-1 and V is TRBV7-2; D call uncertain. CDR1 and CDR2 (germline): SGHTA, FQGNSA. V gave up 0 bases and J gave up 1 base, with 6 bases separating them. The CDR3 extends over 14 amino acids. Here the CDR3 DNA reads TGTGCCAGCAGCTTAGCCGGAGGGAACACTGAAGCTTTCTTT. This sequence encodes CASSLAGGNTEAFF. The whole variable domain, filled in from reference TRBV7-2 and TRBJ1-1, reads GAGVSQSPSNKVTEKGKDVELRCDPISGHTALYWYRQSLGQGLEFLIYFQGNSAPDKSGLPSDRFSAERTGGSVSTLTIQRTQQEDSAVYLCASSLAGGNTEAFFGQGTRLTVV.

In its sample, this clone was seen a few times. The chain has TRBV2 and TRBJ1-6; D gene ambiguous. This CDR3 has 15 amino acids. V was shortened by 5 bases and J by 6 bases, with 14 bases between the two germline ends. Germline V gene data show CDR1 as SNHLY and CDR2 as FYNNEI. The CDR3 loop reads CASSPTEVGNSPLHF. The DNA of the CDR3 is TGTGCCAGCAGTCCCACTGAAGTCGGTAATTCACCCCTCCACTTT.

The chain recombines TRBV7-2 with TRBJ2-1; 7 nucleotides match TRBD2. J lost 4 bases, V lost 4 bases, and 7 bases had no gene match. Germline V gene data show CDR1 as SGHTA and CDR2 as FQGNSA. CDR3 length equals 15 residues. The CDR3, as DNA: TGTGCCAGCAGCTCCCTTGAGCGGGGTTACAATGAGCAGTTCTTC. It yields the protein CASSSLERGYNEQFF.